This TCR beta chain was observed in a study of T-cell memory formation after mild COVID-19. Study summary: TCR clusters were mostly confined to one donor each.

The TCR alpha and TCR beta cDNA libraries, bearing sample barcodes and UMIs, were generated by 5'RACE using constant-segment primers. Each CDR3 protein is one row after TCRdb ran MiXCR on the 5' RACE reads. Among 450,000 to 650,000 distinct CDR3 sequences listed, roughly 18% were seen once. CDR3 length: 17 amino acids. The sequence was obtained from an adult woman who had mild COVID-19 (a few samples of this study predate the infection). Cell type and time point are not known. Sequences were obtained from PBMCs or a T cell subset sorted from them (not recorded which). This chain connects TRBV21-1 to TRBJ2-5. TRBV21-1 is described as a pseudogene. The CDR3 coding sequence is TGTGCCAGCAGCCGCCAATGCACGGTGTGGTCGAGAGAGACCCAGTACTTC. This gives the protein CASSRQCTVWSRETQYF.